These 16 T cell receptor beta chains share one sample of origin, sequenced in a study of low-dose radiotherapy and immunotherapy resistance in tumors. Gene-specific TRAV and TRBV primers were used for first-strand cDNA, covering alpha and beta chains. Amplification, which lasted 20 PCR cycles, used a constant-region primer and V-primer adapter to amplify TCRs. Each CDR3 protein gets one entry after TCRdb re-called the reads with MiXCR. The table has just over 90,000 distinct CDR3 sequences, more than 20% seen once; the top ten hold roughly 13%. The time point was: after trial treatment. Treatment denoted: LDRT plus nivolumab, ipilimumab, low-dose cyclophosphamide and aspirin (RACIN trial). Material: PBMCs, obtained after low-dose radiotherapy plus immunotherapy. The receptors derive from a female donor with ovarian cancer.

This clonotype appeared once. The chain uses TRBV6-2 or TRBV6-3 and TRBJ1-1; no clear D gene. This CDR3 has 14 amino acids. The V gene lost 2 bases and the J gene lost 1 base, with 8 bases spanning the gap. CDR1 MNHEY and CDR2 SVGEGT come from the germline V gene. CDR3 nucleotides: TGTGCCAGCAGTTACGGCACCTCGAACACTGAAGCTTTCTTT. It encodes CASSYGTSNTEAFF.

The chain joins TRBV4-1 to TRBJ2-1, with D perhaps matching TRBD2 (6 bases). The CDR3 is made up of 16 amino acids. Germline V gene data show CDR1 as MGHRA and CDR2 as YSYEKL. Deletions cut 4 bases from V and 4 bases from J, with 17 bases between. CDR3 residues: CASSPLPGESYNEQFF. The CDR3 nucleotides read TGCGCCAGCAGCCCCCTGCCGGGAGAGTCTTACAATGAGCAGTTCTTC.

In regard to this clonotype: A read error is likely here: a far larger clone is one base away. The chain joins TRBV18 to TRBJ2-1; D call uncertain. The germline V and J ends were trimmed by 2 bases and 13 bases, with 18 bases remaining between them. Germline CDR1 is KGHSH and CDR2 is LQKENI. The CDR3 is made up of 14 amino acids. CDR3 DNA sequence: TGTGCCAGCTCACCAATGCGAGCCAAAAACATTCAGTTCTTC. Its translation is CASSPMRAKNIQFF.

This clonotype was seen at least ten times. This chain connects TRBV20-1 to TRBJ2-7; tentatively, D is TRBD2 (7 bases). Germline loops: CDR1 DFQATT, CDR2 SNEGSKA (reference sequence). CDR3 length: 14 residues. V was shortened by 2 bases and J by 3 bases, with 14 bases between the two germline ends. CDR3 region: CSARRGGSFYEQYF. DNA for the CDR3: TGCAGTGCTAGAAGGGGGGGGAGCTTCTACGAGCAGTACTTC.

This clonotype was found many times. Given the absence of the conserved phenylalanine or tryptophan at the CDR3 end, a read error is likely. It is unclear where the CDR3 begins or ends on the DNA, so no DNA is shown, and the CDR3 is as TCRdb lists it. This chain links TRBV4-1 with TRBJ2-3. From germline, CDR1 is MGHRA and CDR2 YSYEKL. The CDR3 has 9 residues if both end residues are counted. The CDR3 loop reads CASSRTTDG.

This clonotype has a count of ten or more. The chain combines TRBV9 with TRBJ2-2; no clear D gene. CDR3 length equals 13 residues. The V gene lost 0 bases and the J gene lost 6 bases, with 6 bases spanning the gap. Germline loops: CDR1 SGDLS, CDR2 YYNGEE. CDR3 sequence: CASSVVPAGELFF. The CDR3 coding sequence is TGTGCCAGCAGCGTAGTACCGGCCGGGGAGCTGTTTTTT.

This clonotype was recorded at least ten times. The chain combines TRBV29-1 with TRBJ2-3; 10 bases are shared with TRBD2. In germline, CDR1 is SQVTM, CDR2 ANQGSEA. The CDR3 has 15 residues. Germline trimming cut 4 bases from V and 6 bases from J; bases unmatched to any gene: 10. The CDR3 nucleotides are TGCAGCGTTGGCCCCCCAGCGGGGGGGGTGGATACGCAGTATTTT. Translation gives CSVGPPAGGVDTQYF.

There are many counts of this clonotype. The chain joins TRBV5-1 to TRBJ2-1; 11 bases align to TRBD2. This CDR3 spans 15 amino acids. Germline CDR1 reads SGHRS; CDR2 reads YFSETQ. Trimming at V came to 6 bases and at J to 3 bases, leaving 5 bases not matched to a gene. In nucleotides, the CDR3 is TGCGCCAGCAAACTGACTAGCGGGATCTACAATGAGCAGTTCTTC. Its protein is CASKLTSGIYNEQFF.

The chain has TRBV11-2 and TRBJ2-3; a weak D match, TRBD2 (6 bases). Trimming pared 3 bases from V and 4 bases from J, leaving 14 bases between. The CDR3 covers 15 residues. The germline gives CDR1 SGHAT, CDR2 FQNNGV. The CDR3 here is CASSFNGASADTQYF. CDR3 nucleotides: TGTGCCAGCAGCTTCAATGGGGCTAGCGCAGATACGCAGTATTTT.

Many counts were recorded for this clonotype. The chain recombines TRBV4-2 with TRBJ2-7; the match to TRBD2 covers 10 bases. The V gene's germline CDR1 is LGHNA and CDR2 YNFKEQ. The CDR3 extends over 15 amino acids. V trimming: 3 bases; J trimming: 5 bases; junction bases outside the gene matches: 7. This CDR3 is CASSQQLAGLDEQYF. The CDR3 DNA reads as TGTGCCAGCAGCCAGCAACTAGCGGGGCTTGACGAGCAGTACTTC.

The sample holds many counts of this clonotype. This chain connects TRBV25-1 to TRBJ1-2; 11 bases match TRBD1. J gave up 3 bases and V 6 bases, and 6 bases lay outside the gene matches. Germline V gene lookup returns CDR1 MGHDK and CDR2 SYGVNS. This CDR3 has 15 residues. The CDR3 region is CASSGQGAMYYGYTF. The CDR3 coding sequence is TGTGCCAGCAGCGGACAGGGGGCGATGTACTATGGCTACACCTTC.

Many counts were recorded for this clonotype. V is TRBV15 and J is TRBJ2-1; TRBD2 aligns across 13 bases. In germline, CDR1 is LNHNV, CDR2 YYDKDF (reference sequence). V was clipped by 0 bases and J by 4 bases; unmatched bases: 24. The CDR3 length is 24 residues. The CDR3 reads CATSRDAPRGGTSGIGAGYNEQFF. As DNA, the CDR3 is TGTGCCACCAGCAGAGATGCGCCACGGGGGGGGACTAGCGGGATTGGAGCGGGATACAATGAGCAGTTCTTC.

This clonotype was observed many times. J is TRBJ1-1 and V is TRBV30, with no clear D. The V and J ends lost 2 bases and 6 bases respectively, with 19 bases between them. CDR3 length: 15 amino acids. From germline, CDR1 is GTSNPN and CDR2 SVGIG (reference sequence). CDR3 DNA sequence: TGTGCCTGGAGTCGAGGAGACATCCAAGGGCCTGAAGCTTTCTTT. Protein sequence: CAWSRGDIQGPEAFF.

About this clonotype: This likely traces to a read error, being one base from a far larger clone. The chain uses TRBV6-8 and TRBJ1-1, with D tentatively TRBD1 (5 bases). Germline CDR1 reads MNHGY; CDR2 reads SAAAGT. There are 15 residues in the CDR3. The CDR3 reads CTSSDRDFTNTEAFF. The CDR3 DNA follows: TGTACCAGCAGTGACCGGGACTTTACGAACACTGAAGCTTTCTTT.

This chain links TRBV13 with TRBJ2-1; the D is unclear. Deletions cut 8 bases from V and 0 bases from J, with 5 bases between. The CDR3 covers 12 residues. CDR1 and CDR2 from the germline V gene are PRHDT and FYEKMQ (reference sequence). CDR3 sequence (DNA): TGTGCCAGCGGTGACTCCTACAATGAGCAGTTCTTC. Protein product: CASGDSYNEQFF.

This clonotype was counted ten times or more. The J gene is TRBJ1-2, the V gene TRBV20-1; 10 positions agree with TRBD1. Germline V CDR1 and CDR2: DFQATT, SNEGSKA (reference sequence). The CDR3 loop spans 15 amino acids. Germline trimming cut 0 bases from V and 4 bases from J; bases unmatched to any gene: 5. The CDR3 DNA sequence: TGCAGTGCTAGAGACGGGGACAGGGGAATCTATGGCTACACCTTC. It specifies CSARDGDRGIYGYTF.